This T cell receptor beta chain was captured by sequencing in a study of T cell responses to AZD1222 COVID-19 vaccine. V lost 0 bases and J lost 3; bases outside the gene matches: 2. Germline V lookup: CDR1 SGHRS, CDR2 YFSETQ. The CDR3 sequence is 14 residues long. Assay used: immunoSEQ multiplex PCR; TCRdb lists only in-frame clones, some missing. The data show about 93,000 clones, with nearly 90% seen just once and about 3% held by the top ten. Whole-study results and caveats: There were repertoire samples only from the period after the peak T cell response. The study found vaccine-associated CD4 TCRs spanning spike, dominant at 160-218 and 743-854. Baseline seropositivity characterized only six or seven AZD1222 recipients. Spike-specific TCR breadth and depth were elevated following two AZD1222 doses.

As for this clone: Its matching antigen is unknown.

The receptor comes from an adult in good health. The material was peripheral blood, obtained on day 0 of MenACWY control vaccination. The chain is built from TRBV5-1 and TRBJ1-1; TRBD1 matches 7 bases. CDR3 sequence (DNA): TGCGCCAGCAGCTTGGAGGGGGCCGACACTGAAGCTTTCTTT. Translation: CASSLEGADTEAFF.